Listed here is a single T cell receptor beta chain. No cognate antigen has been identified for it. No base quality values were provided; no much bigger clone lies one nucleotide off. Other nucleotide sequences in the sample specify the same CDR3. The record originates from a study of shared clonotypes between healthy human individuals (dated by TCRdb to about 2020). Regarding the study in general: A few men and a couple of women, aged 18 to 49 years, made up the cohort. For each donor, three plates each were used for CD4 naive and CD4 memory, two plates were used for CD8 naive, and one plate was used for CD8 memory. The study deeply sequenced blood TCR repertoires of five healthy adults to estimate repertoire size and the extent of clonotype sharing between individuals. Libraries were prepared and TCR repertoires were sequenced by different laboratories using diverse techniques, in order to increase sequencing depth and limit assay-specific biases. Between about 0.85 and 9.5 billion PBMCs per donor were obtained by leukapheresis. The research as a whole found: Larger estimated clonotype richness was generally found for naive subsets than for memory subsets. When a handful of donors were compared, the shared fraction of clonotypes was about 5% for naive CD4, more than 3% for naive CD8, 2.3% for memory CD4, and approximately 0.4% for memory CD8. The small number of donors limited the genetic and exposure-history diversity represented. Pairwise subsampling led to the expectation that sequencing depth would affect the degree of clonotype sharing among donors. Compared with non-shared clonotypes, the clonotypes found in all four sorted-subset donors had higher generation probabilities. Even with the large sequencing depth, rarefaction of the sorted-subset datasets indicated that sequencing was incomplete. Only blood was sampled, and tissue TCR repertoires likely differ from those in blood.

Using the deep immunoSEQ assay, multiplex PCR amplified TCR CDR3 regions from genomic DNA. Extracted genomic DNA from each cell subset was distributed evenly across all wells of several immunoSEQ 96-well plates, and each plate was treated as a replicate. Each replicate PCR for sorted subsets received around 0.2 ug genomic DNA, equal to tens of thousands of T cell genomes. The purified libraries were quantified using a Qubit 3.0 fluorometer, sized with a Bioanalyzer 2100, and then quantified again using the KAPA Library Quantification kit. Each immunoSEQ 96-well plate was sequenced on its own single-read 150-cycle Illumina NextSeq 550 flow cell. The source study handled its data this way. Because only junctional sequences without quality scores were contained in the immunoSEQ output, filtering matching that applied to full-length reads could not be performed. To assign V/J genes and CDR3, sequences were annotated against IMGT germline references using PyIR, a Python wrapper for IgBLAST v1.9. Any read was removed if the V/J assignment was weak (E-value above 1e-6), the CDR3 was missing, or the read contained stop codons, out-of-frame junctions, or ambiguous translated residues. A V3J clonotype was defined by an identical inferred V gene, J gene, and CDR3 amino acid sequence. To compute the percentage overlap between repertoires, the number of shared unique clonotypes was divided by the size of the smaller repertoire. RTK rarefaction, the Chao1 estimator, and Recon v2.1 estimates of unobserved clonotypes were used to assess repertoire richness. Generation probabilities for all TCRbeta clonotypes obtained by the gDNA method from a handful of donors were computed using OLGA. Here the immuneACCESS table is served through TCRdb, limited to in-frame sequences with V and J called. Missing clones are a known gap in these copies; in checked studies unresolved V genes cover under half, and the rest lacks a known reason. V and J calls and clone size are as listed in that table; D and trimming were resolved from the DNA. This sample gives approximately 1.9 million clones in total; 80% to 95% of them show up just once. Of the sample, more than 1.5% is held by the ten largest clones.

CD8 naive samples were CD45RO-negative cells positively selected for CCR7, giving a CD45RA+CCR7+ population that excluded TemRA cells. The donors were healthy, HIV-negative adults who had no recently reported acute infections or vaccinations. All donors were Caucasian adults living in Nashville, Tennessee, USA. Blood was collected by leukapheresis, and PBMCs were isolated by Ficoll-Histopaque density gradient centrifugation and then cryopreserved in liquid nitrogen vapor phase. Purity and quantity of every magnetically sorted T cell population were checked by analytical flow cytometry. Genomic DNA was isolated from each sorted fraction and quantified by UV absorbance on a Nanodrop 2000c. At the junction V is shortened by 5 bases and J by 3 bases, with 9 bases in between. Looking up the germline V gene (reference sequence) yields CDR1 LNHDA and CDR2 SQIVND. The CDR3 holds 13 amino acids from the cysteine to the phenylalanine. Only the CDR3 DNA is retained, 39 bases long and in frame from the first base.

The V and J genes are TRBV19 and TRBJ2-3, with no reliable assignment of the D segment. Sequences were obtained from naive CD8+ T cells from PBMCs. According to the study, the label for this sample's cell subset or site signals: CD45RA+CCR7+. The source of this sequence is a man between 18 and 35 years old in good health. Some clones in this sample may be carry-over from other donors' samples. The sequenced DNA: TGTGCCAGTAGTTCACGCATAACAGATACGCAGTATTTT. The resulting protein is CASSSRITDTQYF.